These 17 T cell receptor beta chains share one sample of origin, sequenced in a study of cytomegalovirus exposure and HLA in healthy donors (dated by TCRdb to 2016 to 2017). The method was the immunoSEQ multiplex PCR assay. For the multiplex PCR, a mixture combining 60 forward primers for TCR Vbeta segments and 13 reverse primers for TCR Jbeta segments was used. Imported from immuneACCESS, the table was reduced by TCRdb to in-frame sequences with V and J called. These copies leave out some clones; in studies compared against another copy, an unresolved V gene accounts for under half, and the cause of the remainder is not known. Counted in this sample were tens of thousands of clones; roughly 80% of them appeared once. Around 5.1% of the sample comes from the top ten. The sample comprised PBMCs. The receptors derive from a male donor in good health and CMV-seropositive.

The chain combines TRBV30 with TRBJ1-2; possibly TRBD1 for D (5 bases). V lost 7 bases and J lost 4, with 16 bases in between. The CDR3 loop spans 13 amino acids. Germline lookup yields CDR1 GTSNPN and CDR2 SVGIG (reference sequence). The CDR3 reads CASIHGGGYGYTF. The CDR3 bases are TGTGCCTCCATACATGGGGGGGGCTATGGCTACACCTTC.

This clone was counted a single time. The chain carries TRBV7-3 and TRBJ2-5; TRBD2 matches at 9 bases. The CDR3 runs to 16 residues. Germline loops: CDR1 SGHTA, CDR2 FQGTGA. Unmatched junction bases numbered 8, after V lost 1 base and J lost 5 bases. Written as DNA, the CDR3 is TGTGCCAGCAGCTTAAGGGGCGGGGGGGCTCCGGAGACCCAGTACTTC. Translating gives CASSLRGGGAPETQYF. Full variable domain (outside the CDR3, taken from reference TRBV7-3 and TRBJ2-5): GAGVSQTPSNKVTEKGKYVELRCDPISGHTALYWYRQSLGQGPEFLIYFQGTGAADDSGLPNDRFFAVRPEGSVSTLKIQRTERGDSAVYLCASSLRGGGAPETQYFGPGTRLLVL.

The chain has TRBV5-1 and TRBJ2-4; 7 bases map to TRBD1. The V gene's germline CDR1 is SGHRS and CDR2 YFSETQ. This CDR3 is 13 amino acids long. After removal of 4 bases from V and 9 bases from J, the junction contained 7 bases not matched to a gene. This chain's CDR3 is CASSDDREGIQYF. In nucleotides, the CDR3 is TGCGCCAGCAGCGACGACAGGGAAGGCATTCAGTACTTC.

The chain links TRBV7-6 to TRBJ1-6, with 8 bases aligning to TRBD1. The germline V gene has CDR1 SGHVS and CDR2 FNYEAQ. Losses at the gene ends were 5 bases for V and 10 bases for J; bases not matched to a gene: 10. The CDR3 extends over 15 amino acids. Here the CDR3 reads CASSQGAGFGSPLHF. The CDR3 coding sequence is TGTGCCAGCAGCCAGGGGGCAGGGTTTGGCTCACCCCTCCACTTT.

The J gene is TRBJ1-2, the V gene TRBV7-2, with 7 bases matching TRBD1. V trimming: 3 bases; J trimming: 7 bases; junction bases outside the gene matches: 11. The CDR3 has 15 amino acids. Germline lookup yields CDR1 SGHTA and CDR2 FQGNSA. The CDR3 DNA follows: TGTGCCAGCAGCTTCCTCAAGACAGGGCGGTCTGGCTACACCTTC. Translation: CASSFLKTGRSGYTF.

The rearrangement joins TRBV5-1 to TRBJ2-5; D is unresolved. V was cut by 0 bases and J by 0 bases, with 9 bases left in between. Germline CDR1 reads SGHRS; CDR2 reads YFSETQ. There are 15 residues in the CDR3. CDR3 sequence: CASSLDATYQETQYF. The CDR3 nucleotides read TGCGCCAGCAGCTTGGATGCTACCTACCAAGAGACCCAGTACTTC.

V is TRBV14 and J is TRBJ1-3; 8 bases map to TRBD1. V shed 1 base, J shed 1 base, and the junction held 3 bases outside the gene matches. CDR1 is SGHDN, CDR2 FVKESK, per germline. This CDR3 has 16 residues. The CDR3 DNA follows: TGTGCCAGCAGCCAAGGGGACAGGCCATCTGGAAACACCATATATTTT. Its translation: CASSQGDRPSGNTIYF.

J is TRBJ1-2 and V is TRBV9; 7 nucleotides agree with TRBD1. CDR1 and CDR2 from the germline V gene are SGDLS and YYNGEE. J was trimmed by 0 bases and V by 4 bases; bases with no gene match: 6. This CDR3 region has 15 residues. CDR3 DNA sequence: TGTGCCAGCAGCACCCGGGACAGAACTAACTATGGCTACACCTTC. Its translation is CASSTRDRTNYGYTF. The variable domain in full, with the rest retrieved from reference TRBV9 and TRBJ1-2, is DSGVTQTPKHLITATGQRVTLRCSPRSGDLSVYWYQQSLDQGLQFLIQYYNGEERAKGNILERFSAQQFPDLHSELNLSSLELGDSALYFCASSTRDRTNYGYTFGSGTRLTVV.

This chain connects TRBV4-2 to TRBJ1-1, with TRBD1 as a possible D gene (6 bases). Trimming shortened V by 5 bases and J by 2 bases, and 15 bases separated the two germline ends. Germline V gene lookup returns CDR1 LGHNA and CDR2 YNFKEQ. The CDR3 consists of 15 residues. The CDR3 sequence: CASSAQTGYNTEAFF. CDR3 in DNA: TGTGCCAGCAGCGCCCAGACAGGATATAACACTGAAGCTTTCTTT.

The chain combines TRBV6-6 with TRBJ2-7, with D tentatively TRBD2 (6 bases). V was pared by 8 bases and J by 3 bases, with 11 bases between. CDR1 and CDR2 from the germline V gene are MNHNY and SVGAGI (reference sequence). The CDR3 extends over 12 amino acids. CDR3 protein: CASRGRDYEQYF. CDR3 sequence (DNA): TGTGCCAGCCGAGGGCGGGACTACGAGCAGTACTTC.

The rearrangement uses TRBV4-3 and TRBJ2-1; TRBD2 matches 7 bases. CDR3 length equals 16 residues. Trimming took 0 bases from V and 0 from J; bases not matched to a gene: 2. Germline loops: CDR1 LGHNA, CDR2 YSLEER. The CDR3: CASSQEAGDSYNEQFF. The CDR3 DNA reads TGCGCCAGCAGCCAAGAGGCGGGGGACTCCTACAATGAGCAGTTCTTC.

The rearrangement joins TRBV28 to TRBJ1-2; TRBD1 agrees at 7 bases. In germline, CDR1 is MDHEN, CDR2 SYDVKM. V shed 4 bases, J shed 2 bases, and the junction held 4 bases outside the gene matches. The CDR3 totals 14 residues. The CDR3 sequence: CASSYQGDNYGYTF. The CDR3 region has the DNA TGTGCCAGCAGTTATCAGGGGGACAACTATGGCTACACCTTC.

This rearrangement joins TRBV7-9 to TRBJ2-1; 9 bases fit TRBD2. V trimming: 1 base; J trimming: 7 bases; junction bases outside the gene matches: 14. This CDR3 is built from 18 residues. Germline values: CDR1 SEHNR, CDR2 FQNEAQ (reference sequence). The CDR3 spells CASSLVPHSGGKRNEQFF. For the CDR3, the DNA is TGTGCCAGCAGCTTAGTCCCCCATAGCGGGGGAAAGAGAAATGAGCAGTTCTTC.

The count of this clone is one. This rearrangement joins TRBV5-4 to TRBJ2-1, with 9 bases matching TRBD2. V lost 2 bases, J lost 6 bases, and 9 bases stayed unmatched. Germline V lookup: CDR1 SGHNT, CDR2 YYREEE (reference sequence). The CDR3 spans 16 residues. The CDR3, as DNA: TGTGCCAGCAGCTTATCTCCGCGGGGGGGCGGCAATGAGCAGTTCTTC. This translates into CASSLSPRGGGNEQFF.

The CDR3 sequence: CASSFSRGGNTIYF. Written as DNA, the CDR3 is TGTGCCAGCAGCTTTTCCAGGGGTGGAAACACCATATATTTT. The chain links TRBV7-9 to TRBJ1-3, with a possible D match to TRBD1 (6 bases). Germline V gene lookup returns CDR1 SEHNR and CDR2 FQNEAQ (reference sequence). Trimming shortened V by 3 bases and J by 3 bases, and 9 bases separated the two germline ends. CDR3 size: 14 residues.

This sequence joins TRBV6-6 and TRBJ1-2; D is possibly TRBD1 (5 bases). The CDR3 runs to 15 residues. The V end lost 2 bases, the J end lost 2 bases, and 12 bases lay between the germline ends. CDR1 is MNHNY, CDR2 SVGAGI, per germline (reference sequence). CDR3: CASSYPEGRNYGYTF. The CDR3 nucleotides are TGTGCCAGCAGTTACCCCGAGGGGAGGAACTATGGCTACACCTTC.

The CDR3 reads CASSIRTGPNQPQHF. CDR3 coding DNA: TGTGCCAGTAGTATTAGGACAGGGCCCAATCAGCCCCAGCATTTT. This chain uses TRBV19 with TRBJ1-5; TRBD1 agrees at 8 bases. This CDR3 comprises 15 residues. Germline CDR1 is LNHDA and CDR2 is SQIVND (reference sequence). The trim removed 3 bases at V and 3 bases at J, leaving 4 bases unmatched. The whole variable domain, remainder taken from reference TRBV19 and TRBJ1-5, is DGGITQSPKYLFRKEGQNVTLSCEQNLNHDAMYWYRQDPGQGLRLIYYSQIVNDFQKGDIAEGYSVSREKKESFPLTVTSAQKNPTAFYLCASSIRTGPNQPQHFGDGTRLSIL.